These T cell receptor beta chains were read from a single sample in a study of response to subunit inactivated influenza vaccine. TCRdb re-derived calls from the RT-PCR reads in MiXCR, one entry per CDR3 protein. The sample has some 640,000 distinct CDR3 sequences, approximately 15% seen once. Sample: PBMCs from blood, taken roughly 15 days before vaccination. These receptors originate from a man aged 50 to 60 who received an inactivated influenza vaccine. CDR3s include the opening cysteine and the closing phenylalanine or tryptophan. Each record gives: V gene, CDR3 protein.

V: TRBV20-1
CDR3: CSARGGPKGGVINSPLHF

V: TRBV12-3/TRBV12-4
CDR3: CASSSDSYNEQFF

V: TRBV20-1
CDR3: CSASSTGELYEQYF

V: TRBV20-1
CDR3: CSARDTRRLANTGELFF

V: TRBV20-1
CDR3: CSAQRGGSGAGELFF

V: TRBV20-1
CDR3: CSARAPLASYNEQFF

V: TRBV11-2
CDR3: CASSRNEKETQYF

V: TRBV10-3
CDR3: CAISDGPSGTYEQYF

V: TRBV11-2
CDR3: CASSLELGVGEQFF

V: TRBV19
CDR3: CASRGQGWAGELFF

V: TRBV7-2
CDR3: CASSSRTLMNTGELFF

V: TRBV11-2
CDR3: CASSSEYMRVNTEAFF

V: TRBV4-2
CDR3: CASSQFSSVNTEAFF

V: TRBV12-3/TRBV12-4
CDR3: CASSLAHSATGELFF

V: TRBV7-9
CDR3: CASRIHTEAFF

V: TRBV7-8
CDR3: CASSLGLGLAGAISTDTQYF

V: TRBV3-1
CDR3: CASHATGDRTEAFF

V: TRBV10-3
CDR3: CAISGGMNAGANVLTF

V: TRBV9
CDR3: CASSPTGTGAGNTIYF

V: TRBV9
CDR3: CASSPYGSGSGSYEQYF

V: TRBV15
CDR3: CATRRGGTSRNTGELFF

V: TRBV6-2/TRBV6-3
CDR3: CASRRPTFDTGELFF

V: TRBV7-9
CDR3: CASSTTGGSGGYGYTF

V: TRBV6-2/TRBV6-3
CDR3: CASMGRQGSPEQFF

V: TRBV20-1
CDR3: CSARVTSGSSYNEQFF

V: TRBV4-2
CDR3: CASSQAQEPETQYF

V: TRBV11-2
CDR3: CASSLVPGLAGVSNTGELFF

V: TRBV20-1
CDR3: CSASPTAKETQYF

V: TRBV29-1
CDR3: CSAPVSTGGTQYF

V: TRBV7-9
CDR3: CASSLDVNTEAFF

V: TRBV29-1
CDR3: CSVGAGRRISYGYTF

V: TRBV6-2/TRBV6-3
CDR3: CASSYGLAVYEQYF

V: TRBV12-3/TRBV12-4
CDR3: CASSSSDRPNTEAFF

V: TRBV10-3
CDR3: CAISTREDNNEQFF

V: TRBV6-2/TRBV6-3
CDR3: CASRTAGGGETDTQYF

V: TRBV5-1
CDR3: CASSSVQTSFGEQFF

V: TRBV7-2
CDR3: CASSPLGPGNEQFF

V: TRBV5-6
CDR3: CASRPTGGTDTQYF

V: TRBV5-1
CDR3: CASSFGVAGAIEQFF

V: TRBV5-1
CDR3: CASSRGDYPGTDTQYF

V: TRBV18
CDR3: CATMSRRFGTNTDTQYF

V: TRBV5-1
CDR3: CASRKGSQETQYF

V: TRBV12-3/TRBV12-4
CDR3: CASNGQGSSTDTQYF

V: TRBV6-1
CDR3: CASSDAPGETQYF

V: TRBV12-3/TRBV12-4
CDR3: CASSPGRDYGYTF

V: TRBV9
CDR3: CASSTGLAGGAGELFF

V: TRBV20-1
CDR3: CSARDLTQADFSGANVLTF

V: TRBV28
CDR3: CASSPQSAGELFF

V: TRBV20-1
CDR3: CSAPPQIKSSYNEQFF

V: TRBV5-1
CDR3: CASRWQGSGNTIYF

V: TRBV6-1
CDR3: CATLPPGFNSPLHF

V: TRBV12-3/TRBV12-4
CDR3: CASRPSGTNYNEQFF

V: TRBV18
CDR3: CASSPADSLPSQQYF

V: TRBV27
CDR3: CASSSRQGAVNEQFF

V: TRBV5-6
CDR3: CASSLEGRGDAEAFF